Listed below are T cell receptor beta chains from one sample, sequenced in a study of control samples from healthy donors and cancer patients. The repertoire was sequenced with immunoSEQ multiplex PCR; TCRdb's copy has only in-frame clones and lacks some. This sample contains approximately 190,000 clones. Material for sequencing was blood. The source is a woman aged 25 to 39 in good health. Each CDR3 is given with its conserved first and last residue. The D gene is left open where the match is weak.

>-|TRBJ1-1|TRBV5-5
CASSFLGGPGSLSEAFF
TGTGCCAGCAGCTTTCTTGGGGGACCCGGATCCTTATCTGAAGCTTTCTTT
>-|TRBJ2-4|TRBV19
CASSTGFLAKNIQYF
TGTGCCAGTAGTACCGGGTTTTTAGCCAAAAACATTCAGTACTTC
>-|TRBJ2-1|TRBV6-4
CASSDSVGYRMNEQFF
TGTGCCAGCAGTGACTCGGTAGGGTATCGGATGAATGAGCAGTTCTTC
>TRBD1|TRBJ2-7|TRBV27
CASSFETGVVREQYF
TGTGCCAGCAGTTTCGAGACAGGGGTTGTGAGGGAGCAGTACTTC
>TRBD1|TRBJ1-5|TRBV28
CASSPPGQDSIQPQHF
TGTGCCAGCAGTCCCCCGGGACAGGACTCGATTCAGCCCCAGCATTTT
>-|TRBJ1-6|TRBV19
CASSLNFSPLHF
TGTGCCAGTAGTCTCAACTTTTCACCCCTCCACTTT
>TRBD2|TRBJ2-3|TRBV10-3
CAISAGTSGDTQYF
TGTGCCATCAGTGCTGGGACTAGCGGAGATACGCAGTATTTT
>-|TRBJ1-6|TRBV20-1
CSASSLLLGSPLHF
TGCAGTGCTAGTAGTCTGTTGTTGGGTTCACCCCTCCACTTT
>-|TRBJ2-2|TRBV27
CASSSQTLNTGELFF
TGTGCCAGCAGTTCGCAGACCCTGAACACCGGGGAGCTGTTTTTT
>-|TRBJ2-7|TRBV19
CATTGTPTYEQYF
TGTGCCACTACCGGGACACCTACCTACGAGCAGTACTTC
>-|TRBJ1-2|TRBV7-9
CASSLRGSQGYTF
TGTGCCAGCAGCTTACGGGGAAGTCAGGGCTACACCTTC
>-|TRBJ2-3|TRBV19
CASSLGDTQYF
TGTGCCAGTTCCCTAGGAGATACGCAGTATTTT
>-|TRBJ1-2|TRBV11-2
CASSLGGGGRNYGYTF
TGTGCCAGCAGCTTGGGGGGTGGAGGCAGAAACTATGGCTACACCTTC
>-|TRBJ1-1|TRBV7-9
CASSQGGISEAFF
TGTGCCAGCAGCCAAGGGGGGATCTCTGAAGCTTTCTTT
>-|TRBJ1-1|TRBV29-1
CSVKPGGEGTEAFF
TGCAGCGTTAAACCGGGCGGAGAGGGGACTGAAGCTTTCTTT
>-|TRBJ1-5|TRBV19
CASRPAFSATSIFNQPQHF
TGTGCCAGCAGACCCGCGTTTTCGGCAACCTCAATTTTTAATCAGCCCCAGCATTTT